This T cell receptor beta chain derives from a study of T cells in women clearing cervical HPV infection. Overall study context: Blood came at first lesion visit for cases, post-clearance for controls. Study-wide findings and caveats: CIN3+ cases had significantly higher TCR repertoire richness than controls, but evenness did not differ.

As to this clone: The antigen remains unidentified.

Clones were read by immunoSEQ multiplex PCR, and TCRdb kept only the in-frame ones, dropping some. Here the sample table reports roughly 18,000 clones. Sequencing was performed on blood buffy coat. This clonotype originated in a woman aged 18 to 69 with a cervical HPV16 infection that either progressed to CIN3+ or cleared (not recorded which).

Here the CDR3 reads CASRPTGDSNQPQHF. Partial CDR3 DNA: TGCGCCAGCAGGCCCACAGGCGATAGCAATCAGCCC. The rearrangement links TRBV23-1 to TRBJ1-5; D may be TRBD1 (5 bases). The read ends 3 residues early relative to the CDR3; the germline J gene fills the gap. TRBV23-1 is assigned to the ORF class and has an uncertain function. V was clipped by 6 bases and J by 0 bases, with 12 bases between them. This CDR3 spans 15 amino acids.